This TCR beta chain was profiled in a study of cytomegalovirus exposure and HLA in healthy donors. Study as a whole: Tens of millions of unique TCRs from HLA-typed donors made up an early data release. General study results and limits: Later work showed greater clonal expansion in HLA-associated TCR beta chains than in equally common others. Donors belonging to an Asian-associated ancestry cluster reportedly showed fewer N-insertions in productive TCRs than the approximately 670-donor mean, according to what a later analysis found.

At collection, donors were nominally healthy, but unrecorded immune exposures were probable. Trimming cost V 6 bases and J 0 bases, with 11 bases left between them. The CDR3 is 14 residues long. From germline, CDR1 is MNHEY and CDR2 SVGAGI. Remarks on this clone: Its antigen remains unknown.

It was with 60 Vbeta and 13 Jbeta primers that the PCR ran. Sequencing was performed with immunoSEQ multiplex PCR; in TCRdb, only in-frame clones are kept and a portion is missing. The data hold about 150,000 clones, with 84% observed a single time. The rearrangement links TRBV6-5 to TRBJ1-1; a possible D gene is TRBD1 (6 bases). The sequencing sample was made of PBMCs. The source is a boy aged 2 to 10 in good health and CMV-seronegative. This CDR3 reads CASSRGKLNTEAFF. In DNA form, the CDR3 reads TGTGCCAGCAGCAGGGGTAAGCTGAACACTGAAGCTTTCTTT.